This T cell receptor (beta chain) was observed in a study of blood T cell repertoires in COVID-19 (dated by TCRdb to 2020 to 2021). Looking at the study overall: The collaborator samples originated in the United States, Italy and Spain and spanned the acute and convalescent phases of COVID-19. The material from the prospective study consisted of cDNA or gDNA derived from T cells, B-cell-depleted T cells, or PBMCs. Subjects who had been exposed to COVID-19, were actively infected with it, or had recovered from it provided the deeply sampled blood TCRbeta repertoires that made up the dataset. The repertoires were released in a freely available public database intended as a resource for research on the immune response to SARS-CoV-2. The samples were drawn from two sources: the first 160 participants of the ongoing ImmuneRACE study, and 1,000 to 1,500 subjects contributed by 6 global collaborators. The sample metadata nearly always contained a de-identified subject ID, COVID-19 status, age in years and sex. Where available, HLA class I and class II types were taken from metadata supplied by the sample provider and were not determined by assay-based typing.

On the study overall, not on this receptor specifically: Clinical and demographic metadata were provided uncurated, with the amount varying by source and participant.

Trimming costs V 4 bases and J 7 bases, and their ends lie 9 bases apart. Based on the germline V gene, the CDR1 and CDR2 sequences are SGHRS and YFSETQ. CDR3 length: 12 amino acids, cysteine to phenylalanine. The kept DNA is CDR3 alone, 36 bases in frame from the first base. Details on this clone: Its antigen is not yet known. No base qualities exist here, and no much larger clone lies one base off it.

TCRbeta CDR3 regions were amplified from genomic DNA by means of the immunoSEQ Assay, a bias-controlled multiplex PCR. On the authors' methods: The number of nucleated cells in each sample was estimated by amplification of reference gene primers within the assay. To quantify the absolute abundance of each unique TCRbeta CDR3 rearrangement, sequence reads were collapsed and filtered. For each sample, productive Simpson clonality was calculated as the square root of Simpson's diversity index over productive rearrangements. TCRdb took this table from immuneACCESS and kept in-frame rearrangements with V and J called. Such tables lack part of the clones; where checked against another copy, unresolved V genes explain under half of the gap, and the rest is unexplained. Clone size and the V and J calls come from that table; the DNA yielded D and trimming. Recorded for this sample are around 150,000 clones; 90% to 95% of them occurred a single time. Just under 2% of the sample lies in the top ten.

One collaborating source in Seattle enrolled patients while the patients were actively infected and followed the patients over time throughout the course of disease. Whole blood was collected in K2EDTA tubes by collaborating institutions according to the institutions' own protocols. For TCRbeta analysis, collaborator samples were shipped as frozen whole blood, as isolated PBMCs, or as DNA extracted from either sample type. Material for sequencing was peripheral blood. The receptor was isolated from a woman aged 55-69 years with COVID-19, enrolled during active disease. The V and J genes are TRBV5-1 and TRBJ2-1; possibly the D gene is TRBD2, per 6 matching bases. This receptor carries the CDR3 CASSLGGNEQFF. The DNA is as follows: TGCGCCAGCAGCCTCGGAGGGAATGAGCAGTTCTTC.